These T cell receptor beta chains were read from a single sample in a study of shared clonotypes between healthy human individuals. This table comes from immunoSEQ multiplex PCR, and its TCRdb copy is limited to in-frame clones, with some not included. The sample contains 2.3 million or so clones, over 85% of which appear only once. Material for sequencing was naive CD4+ T cells from PBMCs. These receptors came from a young man in good health. Some clones in this sample may be carry-over from other donors' samples. The CDR3 runs from the conserved cysteine through the conserved F or W. D genes are given only for firm matches. The size field is filled for only some rows; it gives once, few, many or a size class.

d_call	v_call	j_call	clone_size	cdr3_nt	cdr3_aa
TRBD1	TRBV9	TRBJ1-2	-	TGTGCCAGCAGCGGGAAGGGAGGACAGGGGGCCGGCAACTATGGCTACACCTTC	CASSGKGGQGAGNYGYTF
-	TRBV5-1	TRBJ1-4	few	TGCGCCAGCAGCTCGACAGCAACTAATGAAAAACTGTTTTTT	CASSSTATNEKLFF
-	TRBV25-1	TRBJ1-2	-	TGTGCCAGCAGTTCGAGGACAAGGACCTATGGCTACACCTTC	CASSSRTRTYGYTF
-	TRBV11-2	TRBJ2-5	-	TGTGCCAGCAGCCCCGGAGCCGGGGGAGGTCGAGAGACCCAGTACTTC	CASSPGAGGGRETQYF
-	TRBV18	TRBJ2-3	-	TGTGCCAGTTCCCCCGAACTGGTCCCTTTGATAAATACGCAGTATTTT	CASSPELVPLINTQYF
-	TRBV5-4	TRBJ1-5	-	TGTGCCAGCAGTTCCGACCTCAATCAGCCCCAGCATTTT	CASSSDLNQPQHF
TRBD2	TRBV18	TRBJ2-1	-	TGTGCCAGCTCACCACCGTGGGCGGGAGATCTTAATGAGCAGTTCTTC	CASSPPWAGDLNEQFF
TRBD1	TRBV19	TRBJ1-1	-	TGTGCCAGTAGTGGAGTTGGACAGGGGATGAACACTGAAGCTTTCTTT	CASSGVGQGMNTEAFF
-	TRBV19	TRBJ2-5	-	TGTGCCAGTAGTAGGGGTTTCAGCGGCCAAGAGACCCAGTACTTC	CASSRGFSGQETQYF
-	TRBV14	TRBJ2-2	once	TGTGCCAGCAGCCGAGCGCAGGGCCAGGGCACCGGGGAGCTGTTTTTT	CASSRAQGQGTGELFF
-	TRBV6-5	TRBJ2-7	once	TGTGCCAGCAGTTACCAGTCGAGAGACTTCCCCTACGAGCAGTACTTC	CASSYQSRDFPYEQYF
-	TRBV9	TRBJ2-1	-	TGTGCCAGCAGCGTTGTGTCGGTAGAGGCTGAGCAGTTCTTC	CASSVVSVEAEQFF
-	TRBV5-6	TRBJ2-2	-	TGTGCCAGCAGCTCCGGAACCGGGGAGCTGTTTTTT	CASSSGTGELFF
TRBD1	TRBV28	TRBJ2-6	once	TGTGCCAGCATCTCAGGGGGCGCGCCGGCTGGGGCCAACGTCCTGACTTTC	CASISGGAPAGANVLTF
-	TRBV4-3	TRBJ1-4	-	TGCGCCAGCAGCCAAGGGGACGGTGGTTCAACTAATGAAAAACTGTTTTTT	CASSQGDGGSTNEKLFF
-	TRBV19	TRBJ2-3	-	TGTGCCAGTAGCCGCGATCGGGCCACGCAGTATTTT	CASSRDRATQYF
TRBD1	TRBV7-3	TRBJ2-7	-	TGTGCCAGCAGCTTGCGTCAAGCGGCACCGGGACAGGGGTCCTACGAGCAGTACTTC	CASSLRQAAPGQGSYEQYF
-	TRBV6-5	TRBJ1-2	-	TGTGCCAGCAGGTGGCTATATGGCTACACCTTC	CASRWLYGYTF
-	TRBV6-5	TRBJ2-7	-	TGTGCCAGCAGTTCCCCAGCGAGGGGCTACGAGCAGTACTTC	CASSSPARGYEQYF
-	TRBV7-9	TRBJ2-7	-	TGTGCCAGCACTGGGGAGGGGGCTTACGAGCAGTACTTC	CASTGEGAYEQYF
TRBD1	TRBV4-2	TRBJ2-7	-	TGTGCCAGCAGCCAAGGGACAGGGGCCTCCTACGAGCAGTACTTC	CASSQGTGASYEQYF
TRBD1	TRBV5-6	TRBJ1-1	-	TGTGCCAGCAGCGGACTGGACAGGACGAACACTGAAGCTTTCTTT	CASSGLDRTNTEAFF
-	TRBV2	TRBJ2-7	-	TGTGCCAGCAGAGAGTTTCTCTACGAGCAGTACTTC	CASREFLYEQYF
TRBD2	TRBV10-3	TRBJ2-7	-	TGTGCCATCAGTGACCTACGCGGTAGCGGGGTTAGCTCCTACGAGCAGTACTTC	CAISDLRGSGVSSYEQYF
TRBD2	TRBV4-2	TRBJ2-2	few	TGTGCCAGCAGCCAACCGGGAGGCTCCTTCGGCGGGGAGCTGTTTTTT	CASSQPGGSFGGELFF
-	TRBV6-6	TRBJ2-4	-	TGTGCCAGCAGTATCGGAGAAAACATTCAGTACTTC	CASSIGENIQYF
TRBD1	TRBV9	TRBJ1-5	-	TGTGCCAGCAGTGCTTCAGGGGGCCAGCAGCCCCAGCATTTT	CASSASGGQQPQHF
-	TRBV5-4	TRBJ2-1	-	TGTGCCAGCAGCTTGGCCGGTGGTGGGAGATCTTACAATGAGCAGTTCTTC	CASSLAGGGRSYNEQFF
TRBD1	TRBV28	TRBJ2-7	-	TGTGCCAGCAGTTATACAGGGGAGAGCTCCTACGAGCAGTACTTC	CASSYTGESSYEQYF
-	TRBV2	TRBJ1-2	few	TGTGCCAGCAGTGAAGGGAGGGGCAGCTATGGCTACACCTTC	CASSEGRGSYGYTF
-	TRBV2	TRBJ1-4	once	TGTGCCAGCAGTGCATCCCGGGGAGTGAGGGAAAAACTGTTTTTT	CASSASRGVREKLFF
-	TRBV28	TRBJ2-1	-	TGTGCCAGCAGTTTATATCGGGATTCCAATGAGCAGTTCTTC	CASSLYRDSNEQFF
-	TRBV18	TRBJ2-1	-	TGTGCCAGCTCACCTGAGGGTGAGCAGTTCTTC	CASSPEGEQFF
TRBD1	TRBV6-5	TRBJ2-7	-	TGTGCCAGCAGTTACTCGGGCTGGACAGGCTCCTACGAGCAGTACTTC	CASSYSGWTGSYEQYF
TRBD1	TRBV6-6	TRBJ2-1	-	TGTGCCAGCAGTAGCCGGGACAGGGACTACAATGAGCAGTTCTTC	CASSSRDRDYNEQFF
-	TRBV10-3	TRBJ1-6	-	TGTGCCATCAGCGGCGGGGGTAACTGGAATTCACCCCTCCACTTT	CAISGGGNWNSPLHF
TRBD1	TRBV5-4	TRBJ2-7	-	TGTGCCAGCAGCTTGGGGACAGGGGTCTACGAGCAGTACTTC	CASSLGTGVYEQYF
TRBD2	TRBV28	TRBJ2-7	-	TGTGCCAGCAGTGTAGCGGGAGTATTAAACGAGCAGTACTTC	CASSVAGVLNEQYF
TRBD2	TRBV4-3	TRBJ2-1	-	TGCGCCAGCAGCCAAGACCCTGTTACTAGCGGGAGGGCCCAAACGCAGTTCTTC	CASSQDPVTSGRAQTQFF
-	TRBV23-1	TRBJ2-6	-	TGCGCCAGCAGTCCGCTAGCCAACGTCCTGACTTTC	CASSPLANVLTF
-	TRBV18	TRBJ1-2	few	TGTGCCAGCTCACCAAGCAGGGAGGATGGCTACACCTTC	CASSPSREDGYTF
TRBD2	TRBV25-1	TRBJ2-1	-	TGTGCCAGCAGTGAATGGACTAGCGGGAGAAATGAGCAGTTCTTC	CASSEWTSGRNEQFF
-	TRBV2	TRBJ1-3	-	TGTGCCAGCAGTGGTCACAGTGGAAACACCATATATTTT	CASSGHSGNTIYF
TRBD1	TRBV4-1	TRBJ1-2	-	TGCGCCAGCAGCCAAGCTAGGACAGGGGGCTATGGCTACACCTTC	CASSQARTGGYGYTF
TRBD2	TRBV30	TRBJ2-7	-	TGTGCCTGGGCTAGCGGGAGTTCCGAGCAGTACTTC	CAWASGSSEQYF
-	TRBV6-1	TRBJ2-7	-	TGTGCCAGCAGTGGTGACCCCTGGGGCTACGAGCAGTACTTC	CASSGDPWGYEQYF
TRBD2	TRBV6-5	TRBJ2-3	-	TGTGCCAGCAGTTACTCGACAGCGGGAGGCACAGATACGCAGTATTTT	CASSYSTAGGTDTQYF
TRBD1	TRBV7-8	TRBJ1-4	-	TGTGCCAGCAGCTTAAAGGAGACAGGGCGTGAAAAACTGTTTTTT	CASSLKETGREKLFF
TRBD1	TRBV28	TRBJ2-3	-	TGTGCCAGCAGCCGATATGCGTACAGGGGGACCCCAGATACGCAGTATTTT	CASSRYAYRGTPDTQYF
-	TRBV2	TRBJ2-1	-	TGTGCCAGCAGAGAGGCTTTCGGGAGCTCCTACAATGAGCAGTTCTTC	CASREAFGSSYNEQFF
-	TRBV11-2	TRBJ1-1	-	TGTGCCAGCAGCTTCCGACCGAACACTGAAGCTTTCTTT	CASSFRPNTEAFF
-	TRBV2	TRBJ2-7	-	TGTGCCAGCAGTCCCGCTGGGCAGGGCTTTGACGAGCAGTACTTC	CASSPAGQGFDEQYF
-	TRBV7-2	TRBJ2-7	once	TGTGCCAGCAGCTTAGACTCTAGCTCCTACGAGCAGTACTTC	CASSLDSSSYEQYF
-	TRBV6-6	TRBJ2-3	-	TGTGCCAGCACCGTAGGATCAGATACGCAGTATTTT	CASTVGSDTQYF
-	TRBV28	TRBJ2-6	-	TGTGCCAGCAGCGTTAACAGGGTTGGGGCCAACGTCCTGACTTTC	CASSVNRVGANVLTF